Given below is one TCR beta chain in context. The antigen it recognizes is unknown. Per-nucleotide qualities are absent, and no much larger clonotype sits a single base away. This sample is drawn from a study of blood T cell repertoires in COVID-19 (dated by TCRdb to 2020 to 2021). Regarding the complete study: The collaborator samples originated in the United States, Italy and Spain and spanned the acute and convalescent phases of COVID-19. The repertoires were released in a freely available public database meant as a resource for research on the immune response to SARS-CoV-2. Sample metadata almost always included a de-identified subject ID, COVID-19 status, age in years and sex. The material from the prospective study consisted of cDNA or gDNA derived from T cells, B-cell-depleted T cells, or PBMCs. The samples were drawn from two sources: the first 160 participants of the ongoing ImmuneRACE study, and 1,200 or so subjects contributed by 6 global collaborators. Deeply sampled blood TCRbeta repertoires from subjects exposed to, actively infected with, or recovered from COVID-19 were included in the dataset. Where available, HLA class I and class II types were obtained from metadata supplied by the sample provider rather than from assay-based typing. General conclusions and limits of the study: How much clinical and demographic metadata was included differed by source and by participant, and the metadata was provided uncurated.

The V and J ends are trimmed by 5 bases and 1 base, leaving 14 bases between them. CDR1 and CDR2 are drawn from the germline V gene: MNHNS, SASEGT. From the cysteine up to the phenylalanine, the CDR3 has a length of 15 residues. The only DNA kept is the CDR3, 45 bases in frame from the first base. Collaborating institutions collected whole blood in K2EDTA tubes following their own protocols. Collaborator samples were shipped for TCRbeta analysis as frozen whole blood, isolated PBMCs, or DNA extracted from either sample type. TCRbeta CDR3 regions were amplified from genomic DNA by means of the immunoSEQ Assay, a bias-controlled multiplex PCR. The source study handled its data this way. Nucleated cell counts per sample were estimated from amplification of reference gene primers within the assay. To quantify the absolute abundance of each unique TCRbeta CDR3 rearrangement, sequence reads were collapsed and filtered. Productive Simpson clonality was computed per sample as the square root of Simpson's diversity index over productive rearrangements. TCRdb limited this immuneACCESS table to in-frame rearrangements with V and J called. A share of clones is missing; checked studies link under half to unresolved V genes, and the rest is unexplained. That table furnishes V, J and clone size, whereas the DNA furnished D and trimming. This sample holds about 170,000 clones; 85% were observed only once. The ten largest clones add up to about 3.5% of the sample.

Sequenced input: peripheral blood. The TCR originated in a human donor with acute or convalescent COVID-19. The donor label of this sample is uncertain. In this chain, TRBV6-1 is recombined with TRBJ1-1, and the D gene may be TRBD1, 6 bases matching. The nucleotide sequence is TGTGCCAGCAGTCCGGGAGGGGGAGGGAACACTGAAGCTTTCTTT. It specifies CASSPGGGGNTEAFF.